The T cell receptor (beta chain) described here comes from a study of blood T cell repertoires in COVID-19. For the study at large: The analysed material was cDNA or gDNA that came from T cells, B-cell-depleted T cells, or PBMCs.

With 1 base clipped from V and 6 bases from J, the junction kept 6 bases outside the gene matches. Per germline, CDR1 SGHAT and CDR2 FQNNGV. The CDR3 is 16 amino acids. Authors' analysis steps: Amplifying reference gene primers gave estimates of nucleated cell counts. The protocol was immunoSEQ multiplex PCR, while the TCRdb copy is restricted to in-frame clones and leaves out a portion. Clone size and V and J calls were adopted from that table, with D and trimming inferred from the DNA. The sample holds fewer than 250,000 clones, approximately 87% seen once. This rearrangement joins TRBV11-2 to TRBJ1-6, with 7 nucleotides matching TRBD1. The TCR was taken from a woman aged 70 to 79 with active or convalescent COVID-19. Sequenced material: peripheral blood. CDR3 nucleotide sequence: TGTGCCAGCAGCTTAGTGAGACAGGGACTTAATTCACCCCTCCACTTT. Its protein product is CASSLVRQGLNSPLHF.